This passage covers 3 T cell receptor beta chains from one sample sequenced in a study of control samples from healthy donors and cancer patients. Method: immunoSEQ multiplex PCR; TCRdb's copy keeps in-frame clones and lacks some. The sample records 65,000 to 90,000 clones, more than 70% being singletons. Sequenced material: blood. Receptors originate from a man aged 45 to 65 in good health.

The chain joins TRBV2 to TRBJ2-7; 8 positions match TRBD2. Germline loops: CDR1 SNHLY, CDR2 FYNNEI. With V trimmed by 10 bases and J by 4 bases, 12 bases remained unmatched. The CDR3 covers 14 residues. The CDR3 bases are TGTGCCACCAAGGATGCGGGGGGAGTATACGAGCAGTACGTC. Translation: CATKDAGGVYEQYV.

V usage is TRBV19 and J usage is TRBJ1-6; TRBD1 aligns across 7 bases. V shed 5 bases, J shed 4 bases, and the junction held 11 bases outside the gene matches. The CDR3 loop spans 17 amino acids. The germline gives CDR1 LNHDA, CDR2 SQIVND (reference sequence). Written as DNA, the CDR3 is TGTGCCAGTAGTTTTATGGACAGGCCCCCATATAATTCACCCCTCCACTTT. This encodes CASSFMDRPPYNSPLHF.

This clone was detected once. The V call is TRBV18, the J call TRBJ1-2, with D hard to call. The CDR3 covers 11 residues. V was pared by 6 bases and J by 4 bases, with 6 bases between. Per the germline V gene, CDR1 is KGHSH and CDR2 is LQKENI. CDR3 nucleotides: TGTGCCAGCTCCGGTACCTATGGCTACACCTTC. Translated: CASSGTYGYTF.